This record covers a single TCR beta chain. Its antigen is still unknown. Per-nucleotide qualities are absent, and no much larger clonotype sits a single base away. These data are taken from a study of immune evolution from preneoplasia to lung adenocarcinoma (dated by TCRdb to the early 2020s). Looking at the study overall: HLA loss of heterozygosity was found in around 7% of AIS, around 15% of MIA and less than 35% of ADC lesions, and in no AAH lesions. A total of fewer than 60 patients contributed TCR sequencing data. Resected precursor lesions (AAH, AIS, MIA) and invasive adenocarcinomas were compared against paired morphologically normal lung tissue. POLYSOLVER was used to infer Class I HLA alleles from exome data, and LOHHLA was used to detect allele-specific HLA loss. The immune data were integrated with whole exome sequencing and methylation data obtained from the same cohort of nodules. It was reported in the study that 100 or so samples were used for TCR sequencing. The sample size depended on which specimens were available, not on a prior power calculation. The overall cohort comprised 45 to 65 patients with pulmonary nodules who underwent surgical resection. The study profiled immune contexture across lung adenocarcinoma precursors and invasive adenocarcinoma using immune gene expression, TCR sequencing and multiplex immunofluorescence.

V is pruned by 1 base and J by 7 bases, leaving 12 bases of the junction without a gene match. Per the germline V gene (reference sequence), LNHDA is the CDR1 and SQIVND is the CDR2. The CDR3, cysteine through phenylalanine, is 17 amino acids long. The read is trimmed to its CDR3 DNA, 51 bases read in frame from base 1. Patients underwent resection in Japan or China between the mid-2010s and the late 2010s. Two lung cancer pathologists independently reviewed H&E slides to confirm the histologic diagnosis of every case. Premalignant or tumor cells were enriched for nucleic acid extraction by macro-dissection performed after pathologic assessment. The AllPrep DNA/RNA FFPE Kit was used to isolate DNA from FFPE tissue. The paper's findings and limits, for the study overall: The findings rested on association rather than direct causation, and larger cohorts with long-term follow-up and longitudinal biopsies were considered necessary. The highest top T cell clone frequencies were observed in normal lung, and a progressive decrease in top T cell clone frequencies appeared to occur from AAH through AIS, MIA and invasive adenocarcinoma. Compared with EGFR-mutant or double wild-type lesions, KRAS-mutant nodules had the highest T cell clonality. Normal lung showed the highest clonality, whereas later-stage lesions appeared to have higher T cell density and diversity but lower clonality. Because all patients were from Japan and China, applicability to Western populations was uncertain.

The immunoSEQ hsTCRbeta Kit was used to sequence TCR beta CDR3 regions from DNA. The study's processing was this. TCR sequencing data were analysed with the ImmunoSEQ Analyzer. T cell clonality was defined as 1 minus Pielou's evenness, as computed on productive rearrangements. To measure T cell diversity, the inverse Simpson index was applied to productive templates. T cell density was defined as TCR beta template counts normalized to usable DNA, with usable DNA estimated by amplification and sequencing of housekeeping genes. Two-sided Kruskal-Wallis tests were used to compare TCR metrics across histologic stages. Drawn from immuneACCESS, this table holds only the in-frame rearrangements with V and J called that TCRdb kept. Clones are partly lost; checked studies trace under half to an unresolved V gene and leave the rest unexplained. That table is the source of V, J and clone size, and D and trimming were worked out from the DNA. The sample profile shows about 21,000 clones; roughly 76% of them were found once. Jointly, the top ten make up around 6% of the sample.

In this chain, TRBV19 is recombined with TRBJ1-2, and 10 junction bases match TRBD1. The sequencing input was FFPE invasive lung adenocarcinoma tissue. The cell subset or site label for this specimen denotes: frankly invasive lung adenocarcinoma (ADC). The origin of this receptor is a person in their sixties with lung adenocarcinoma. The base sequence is TGTGCCAGTAGTATAGGTTACCGGGACAGGGGCTTTGGTGGCTACACCTTC. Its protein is CASSIGYRDRGFGGYTF.